This TCR beta chain came from a study of T cells after yellow fever vaccination. TCRdb recomputed calls from the 5' RACE reads with MiXCR, one row per CDR3 protein. The sample consists of some 240,000 distinct CDR3 sequences, approximately 3% of them appearing once. This clonotype has a count of ten or more. Its antigen remains unknown. General study findings and limits: Shared CD4/CD8 clonotypes were a small share, likely from convergent recombination.

V lost 8 bases to trimming and J lost 1 base, with 6 bases between them. This CDR3 is built from 12 residues. Germline lookup yields CDR1 SGHVS and CDR2 FQNEAQ. The sequenced sample was CD4+ T cells sorted from PBMCs, obtained 10 days after the yellow fever booster vaccination. The chain links TRBV7-8 to TRBJ1-3; D uncertain. The TCR sequence derives from a man between 18 and 35 years old who received the YFV17D yellow fever vaccine. CDR3 coding DNA: TGTGCCAGCTCCCAGTCTGGAAACACCATATATTTT. Its translation: CASSQSGNTIYF.